This T cell receptor (beta chain) was sequenced for a study of beta chain features in type 1 diabetes. This clone was recorded a few times. CD4+ naive, central memory, regulatory and stem cell-like memory subsets were isolated by sorting on CD45RO/CCR7/CD25/CD127/CD95/CD27. The V gene's germline CDR1 is SEHNR and CDR2 FQNEAQ (reference sequence). V was trimmed by 5 bases and J by 5 bases, leaving 20 bases between them. The CDR3 spans 16 residues. What was sequenced were expressed TCRB transcripts, since all of the isolated RNA had been reverse transcribed. The table came from immunoSEQ multiplex PCR; TCRdb's copy has only in-frame clones and leaves some out. This sample has about 450,000 clones, with roughly 10% found just once.

The clonotype originates from a woman under 30 in good health. V is TRBV7-9 and J is TRBJ2-3; D possibly matches TRBD1 or TRBD2 (5 bases each). What was sequenced was naive CD4+ T cells from blood. CDR3 DNA sequence: TGTGCCAGCAGCAAACTGGAGGACATTCAGGGAGATACGCAGTATTTT. Translation: CASSKLEDIQGDTQYF.